This T cell receptor beta chain was profiled in a study of T-cell reconstitution after alpha-beta-depleted transplantation in children (TCRdb year 2016). About the study as a whole: The study quantitatively tracked T-cell immune reconstitution after TCRalphabeta/CD19-depleted allogeneic hematopoietic cell transplantation in children using TCR repertoire profiling.

This clonotype was seen ten or more times. This clone's antigen is unknown. Base quality data are lacking; no much larger clone is found one base away. The library was built by means of PCR. The sample was run on an Illumina HiSeq 2500. TCR libraries were prepared with molecular barcoding, using unique molecular identifiers to normalize TCRbeta repertoire quantification. TCRdb's own reprocessing of the public reads used fastp at Q25 and MiXCR and kept productive beta chains. When rows share a CDR3 protein, they turn into one entry using the most common DNA and genes. This sample comprises some 120,000 distinct CDR3 sequences, roughly 9.7% of them detected only once. Of the sample, approximately 25% is held by the ten largest clones. Here is what the overall study found, with its caveats: In some patients, high TCRbeta diversity at day 60 was attributed to recipient T cells and intrathymic progenitors that had survived conditioning. Over subsequent months, a decline in hyperexpanded clone frequencies was noted, and after one year, T-cell counts and TCRbeta diversity were mostly ascribed to newly produced T cells. The apparently early recovery of alphabetaT-cell counts about two months after transplant reportedly depended on only several hundred rapidly expanded clones that came from non-depleted graft cells.

What the treatment or condition label conveys for this sample: allogeneic hematopoietic cell transplantation with graft depleted of TCRalphabeta T cells and CD19 B cells. Transplant recipients were children who received TCRalphabeta/CD19-depleted allogeneic hematopoietic cell grafts. Inclusive of the bounding cysteine and phenylalanine, the CDR3 is 13 residues long. The CDR3 DNA has 39 bases and is translated from base 1. Between the V and J ends, shortened by 3 bases and 10 bases respectively, the junction contains 12 bases. As encoded in the germline V gene (reference sequence), CDR1 is MNHEY while CDR2 is SMNVEV.

The V gene is TRBV27 and the J gene is TRBJ1-4; perhaps TRBD1 is the D gene, with 5 bases matching. The starting material was PBMCs, mostly from graft donor cells, obtained 180 days after TCRalphabeta/CD19-depleted stem cell transplant. This TCR was recovered from a girl in the first two years of life who had a stem cell transplant for combined immunodeficiency, so the T cells may come from the graft donor. CDR3 reads: CASSFAGQGKLFF. DNA sequence: TGTGCCAGCAGTTTTGCGGGGCAGGGAAAACTGTTTTTT. This CDR3, with the reference TRBV27 and TRBJ1-4 proteins standing in past its ends, gives the full variable domain EAQVTQNPRYLITVTGKKLTVTCSQNMNHEYMSWYRQDPGLGLRQIYYSMNVEVTDKGDVPEGYKVSRKEKRNFPLILESPSPNQTSLYFCASSFAGQGKLFFGSGTQLSVL.